The following is a TCR beta chain sequence with its context. V was shortened by 4 bases and J by 4 bases, with 14 bases between the two germline ends. CDR1 is SGHNT and CDR2 is YYREEE in the germline V gene (reference sequence). The CDR3 runs to 14 residues. Methods used by the authors: Amplified reference gene primers provided the basis for estimating nucleated cell counts. The table came from immunoSEQ multiplex PCR; TCRdb's copy has only in-frame clones and leaves some out. The DNA gave D and trimming, while V, J and clone size come from that table. This sample has about 59,000 clones, with roughly 91% found just once. This record comes from a study of blood T cell repertoires in COVID-19. In the study overall: The United States, Italy and Spain provided the acute and convalescent COVID-19 samples. The cDNA or gDNA used as material had been derived from T cells, B-cell-depleted T cells, or PBMCs.

Sample: peripheral blood. The rearrangement uses TRBV5-4 and TRBJ1-2; TRBD1 is a possible D gene (6 bases). The sequence was collected from a human donor in a cohort sampled during active COVID-19. Here the CDR3 reads CASSRNRASYGYTF. The CDR3 bases are TGTGCCAGCAGCCGAAACAGGGCGTCCTATGGCTACACCTTC. The full variable domain, completed using reference TRBV5-4 and TRBJ1-2, is ETGVTQSPTHLIKTRGQQVTLRCSSQSGHNTVSWYQQALGQGPQFIFQYYREEENGRGNFPPRFSGLQFPNYSSELNVNALELDDSALYLCASSRNRASYGYTFGSGTRLTVV.